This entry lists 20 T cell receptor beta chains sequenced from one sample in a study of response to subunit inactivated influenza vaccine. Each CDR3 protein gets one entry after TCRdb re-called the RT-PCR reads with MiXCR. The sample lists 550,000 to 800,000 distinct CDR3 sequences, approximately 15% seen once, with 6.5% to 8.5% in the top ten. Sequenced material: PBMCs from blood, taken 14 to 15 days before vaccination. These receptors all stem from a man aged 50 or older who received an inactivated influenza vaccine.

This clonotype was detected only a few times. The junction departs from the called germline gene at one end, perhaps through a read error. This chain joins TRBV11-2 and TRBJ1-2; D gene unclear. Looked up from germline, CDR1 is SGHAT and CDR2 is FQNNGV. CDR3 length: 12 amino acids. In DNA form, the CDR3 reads TGTGCCAGCAGCCCCTTAGGCTATCGCTACACCTTC. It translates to CASSPLGYRYTF.

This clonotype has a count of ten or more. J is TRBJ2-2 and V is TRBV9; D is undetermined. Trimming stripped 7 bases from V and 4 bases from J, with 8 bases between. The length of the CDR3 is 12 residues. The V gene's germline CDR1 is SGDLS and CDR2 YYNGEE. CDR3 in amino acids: CASGWVTGELFF. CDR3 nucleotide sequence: TGTGCCAGCGGTTGGGTCACCGGGGAGCTGTTTTTT.

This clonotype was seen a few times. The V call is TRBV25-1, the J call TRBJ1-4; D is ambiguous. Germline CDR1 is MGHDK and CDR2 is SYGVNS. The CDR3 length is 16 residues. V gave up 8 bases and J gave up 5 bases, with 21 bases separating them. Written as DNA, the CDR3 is TGTGCCAGCGGAGACGGCGGTTTTCGGGTGAATGAAAAACTGTTTTTT. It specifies CASGDGGFRVNEKLFF. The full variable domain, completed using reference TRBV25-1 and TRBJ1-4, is EADIYQTPRYLVIGTGKKITLECSQTMGHDKMYWYQQDPGMELHLIHYSYGVNSTEKGDLSSESTVSRIRTEHFPLTLESARPSHTSQYLCASGDGGFRVNEKLFFGSGTQLSVL.

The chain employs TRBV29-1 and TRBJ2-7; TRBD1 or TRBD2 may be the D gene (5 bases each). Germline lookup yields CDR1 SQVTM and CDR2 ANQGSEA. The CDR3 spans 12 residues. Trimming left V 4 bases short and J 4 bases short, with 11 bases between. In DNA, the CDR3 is TGCAGCGTTGCCGGGACCGGGTACGAGCAGTACTTC. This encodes CSVAGTGYEQYF.

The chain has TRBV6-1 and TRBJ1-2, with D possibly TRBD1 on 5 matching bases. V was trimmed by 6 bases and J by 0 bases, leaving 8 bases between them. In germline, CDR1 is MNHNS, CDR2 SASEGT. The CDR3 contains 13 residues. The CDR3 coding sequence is TGTGCCAGCAGATCGACAGCTAACTATGGCTACACCTTC. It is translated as CASRSTANYGYTF.

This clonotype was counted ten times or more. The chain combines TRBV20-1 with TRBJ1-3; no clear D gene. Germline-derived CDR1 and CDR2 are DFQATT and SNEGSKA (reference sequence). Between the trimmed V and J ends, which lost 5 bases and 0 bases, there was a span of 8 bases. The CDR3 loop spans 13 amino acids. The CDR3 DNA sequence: TGCAGTGCTCCACAAAACTCTGGAAACACCATATATTTT. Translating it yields CSAPQNSGNTIYF.

CDR3: CSVLGASGKYQETQYF. The DNA for the CDR3 is TGCAGCGTCCTAGGCGCTAGCGGGAAGTACCAAGAGACCCAGTACTTC. V is TRBV29-1 and J is TRBJ2-5; the match to TRBD2 covers 9 bases. Germline values: CDR1 SQVTM, CDR2 ANQGSEA. The V gene end was trimmed by 6 bases and the J gene end by 0 bases; junction bases not matched to a gene: 11. CDR3 length: 16 residues.

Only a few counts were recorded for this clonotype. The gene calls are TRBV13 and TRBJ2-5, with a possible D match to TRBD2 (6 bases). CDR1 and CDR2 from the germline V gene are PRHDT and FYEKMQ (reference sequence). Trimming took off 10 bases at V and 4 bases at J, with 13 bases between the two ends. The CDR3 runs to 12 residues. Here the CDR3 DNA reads TGTGCCACGGGACTCATGGCAGAGACCCAGTACTTC. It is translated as CATGLMAETQYF.

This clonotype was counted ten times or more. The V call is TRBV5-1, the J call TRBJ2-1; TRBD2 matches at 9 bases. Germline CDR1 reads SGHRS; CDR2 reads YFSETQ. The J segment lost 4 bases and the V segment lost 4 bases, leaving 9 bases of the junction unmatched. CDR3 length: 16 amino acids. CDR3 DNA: TGCGCCAGCAGCCCTCCGGGACTAGCCGAGTACAATGAGCAGTTCTTC. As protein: CASSPPGLAEYNEQFF.

CDR3 bases: TGTGCCAGCAGCTTGAGGGGGGACTGGTCTACCGGCTACACCTTC. Translation: CASSLRGDWSTGYTF. The chain carries TRBV7-9 and TRBJ1-2, with D possibly matching TRBD1 (6 bases). From germline, CDR1 is SEHNR and CDR2 FQNEAQ (reference sequence). Between the trimmed V and J ends, which lost 3 bases and 8 bases, there was a span of 19 bases. The CDR3 loop spans 15 amino acids.

The CDR3 region is CASSPTGPVGTEAFF. CDR3 nucleotides: TGCGCCAGCAGCCCCACCGGGCCGGTCGGCACTGAAGCTTTCTTT. The rearrangement joins TRBV5-1 to TRBJ1-1; D gene unclear. Trimming took off 4 bases at V and 4 bases at J, with 17 bases between the two ends. The CDR3 is made up of 15 amino acids. The germline V gene has CDR1 SGHRS and CDR2 YFSETQ.

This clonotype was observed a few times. CDR3 sequence reads: CASSPSVLATDTQYF. CDR3 in DNA: TGTGCCAGCAGCCCGTCCGTGTTGGCCACAGATACGCAGTATTTT. This chain links TRBV3-1 with TRBJ2-3; D is undetermined. Germline V lookup: CDR1 LGHDT, CDR2 YNNKEL (reference sequence). V lost 4 bases and J lost 2, with 13 bases in between. This CDR3 is built from 15 residues.

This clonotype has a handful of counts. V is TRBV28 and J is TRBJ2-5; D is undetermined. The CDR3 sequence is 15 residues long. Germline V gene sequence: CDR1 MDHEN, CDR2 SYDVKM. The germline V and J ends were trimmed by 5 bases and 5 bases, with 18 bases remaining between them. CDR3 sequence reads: CASSPSQAGVETQYF. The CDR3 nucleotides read TGTGCCAGCAGTCCCTCCCAAGCAGGTGTGGAGACCCAGTACTTC.

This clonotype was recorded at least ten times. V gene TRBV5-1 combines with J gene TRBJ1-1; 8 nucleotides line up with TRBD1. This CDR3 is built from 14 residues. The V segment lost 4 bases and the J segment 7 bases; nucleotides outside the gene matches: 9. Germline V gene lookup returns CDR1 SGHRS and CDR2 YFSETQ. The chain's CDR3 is CASSLRQGRNEAFF. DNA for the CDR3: TGCGCCAGCAGCCTTCGACAGGGGAGGAATGAAGCTTTCTTT. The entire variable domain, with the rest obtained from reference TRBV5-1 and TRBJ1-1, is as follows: KAGVTQTPRYLIKTRGQQVTLSCSPISGHRSVSWYQQTPGQGLQFLFEYFSETQRNKGNFPGRFSGRQFSNSRSEMNVSTLELGDSALYLCASSLRQGRNEAFFGQGTRLTVV.

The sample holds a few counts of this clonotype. CDR3 sequence: CATSDSDGTGTDTQYF. The CDR3 coding sequence is TGTGCCACCAGTGATTCCGATGGGACAGGCACAGATACGCAGTATTTT. The V gene is TRBV24-1, the J gene TRBJ2-3; 7 positions match TRBD1. Trimming removed 2 bases from V and 1 base from J; junction bases left unmatched: 5. This CDR3 comprises 16 residues. Germline V gives CDR1 KGHDR, CDR2 SFDVKD.

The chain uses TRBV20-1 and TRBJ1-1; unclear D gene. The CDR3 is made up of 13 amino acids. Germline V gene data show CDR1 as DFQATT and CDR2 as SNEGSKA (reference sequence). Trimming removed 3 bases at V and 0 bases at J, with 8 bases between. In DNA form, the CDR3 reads TGCAGTGCTAGTAATCACATGAACACTGAAGCTTTCTTT. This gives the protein CSASNHMNTEAFF.

Here the CDR3 reads CASSRLTSGRADEQYF. In nucleotides, the CDR3 is TGTGCCAGCAGCCGACTGACTAGCGGGAGAGCAGACGAGCAGTACTTC. This chain links TRBV11-1 with TRBJ2-7; 12 bases agree with TRBD2. Germline V gives CDR1 SGHAT, CDR2 FQDESV (reference sequence). V was pared by 5 bases and J by 5 bases, with 10 bases of the junction left unmatched. This CDR3 region has 16 residues.

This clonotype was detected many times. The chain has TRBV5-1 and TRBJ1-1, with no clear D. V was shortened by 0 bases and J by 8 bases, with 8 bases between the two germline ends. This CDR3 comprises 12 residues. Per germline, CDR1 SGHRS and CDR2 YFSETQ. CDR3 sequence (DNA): TGCGCCAGCAGCTTGGTGCAGAGCGAAGCTTTCTTT. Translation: CASSLVQSEAFF.

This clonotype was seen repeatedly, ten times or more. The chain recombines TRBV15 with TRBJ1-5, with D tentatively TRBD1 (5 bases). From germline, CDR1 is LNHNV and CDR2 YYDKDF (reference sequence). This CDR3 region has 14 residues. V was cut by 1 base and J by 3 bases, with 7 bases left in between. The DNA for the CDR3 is TGTGCCACCAGCAGAGGCGGGGCCAATCAGCCCCAGCATTTT. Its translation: CATSRGGANQPQHF.

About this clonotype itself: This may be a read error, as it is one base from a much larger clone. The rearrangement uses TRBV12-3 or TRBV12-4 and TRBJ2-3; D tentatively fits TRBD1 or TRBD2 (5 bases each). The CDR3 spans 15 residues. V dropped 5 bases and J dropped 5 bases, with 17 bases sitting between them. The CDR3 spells CASSKGSLNIDTQYF. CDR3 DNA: TGTGCCAGCAGTAAGGGGAGCCTCAACATAGATACGCAGTATTTT.